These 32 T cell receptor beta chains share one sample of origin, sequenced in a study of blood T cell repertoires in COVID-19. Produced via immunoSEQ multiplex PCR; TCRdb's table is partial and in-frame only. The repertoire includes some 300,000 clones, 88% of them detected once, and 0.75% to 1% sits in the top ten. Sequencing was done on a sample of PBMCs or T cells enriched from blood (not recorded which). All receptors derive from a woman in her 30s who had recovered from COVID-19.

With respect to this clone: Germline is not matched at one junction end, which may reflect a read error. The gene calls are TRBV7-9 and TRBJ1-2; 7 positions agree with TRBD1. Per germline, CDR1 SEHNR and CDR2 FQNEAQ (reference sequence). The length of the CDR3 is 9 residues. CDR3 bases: TGTGCCAGCAGCTTCCAGGGGGACTTC. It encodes CASSFQGDF. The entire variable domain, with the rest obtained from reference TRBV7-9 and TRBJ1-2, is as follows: DTGVSQNPRHKITKRGQNVTFRCDPISEHNRLYWYRQTLGQGPEFLTYFQNEAQLEKSRLLSDRFSAERPKGSFSTLEIQRTEQGDSAMYLCASSFQGDFGSGTRLTVV.

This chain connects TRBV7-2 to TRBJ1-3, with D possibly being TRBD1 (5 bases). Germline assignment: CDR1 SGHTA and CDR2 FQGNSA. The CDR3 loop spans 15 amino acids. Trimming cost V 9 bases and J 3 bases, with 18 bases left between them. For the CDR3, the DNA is TGTGCCAGTTCTTTCAGGGTGGGTGGTGGAAACACCATATATTTT. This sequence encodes CASSFRVGGGNTIYF.

The DNA for the CDR3 is TGTGCCAGCAGCTTCACTAGCGGGGAGAACAATGAGCAGTTCTTC. Amino acid sequence: CASSFTSGENNEQFF. The rearrangement joins TRBV9 to TRBJ2-1; 10 bases are shared with TRBD2. The J segment lost 5 bases and the V segment lost 4 bases, leaving 6 bases of the junction unmatched. CDR1 is SGDLS and CDR2 is YYNGEE in the germline V gene. The CDR3 extends over 15 amino acids.

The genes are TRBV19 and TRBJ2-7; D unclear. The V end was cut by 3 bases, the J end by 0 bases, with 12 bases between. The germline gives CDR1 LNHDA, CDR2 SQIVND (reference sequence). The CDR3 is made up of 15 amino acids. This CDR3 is CASSMLRSSSYEQYF. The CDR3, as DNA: TGTGCCAGTAGTATGCTCCGGAGCAGCTCCTACGAGCAGTACTTC.

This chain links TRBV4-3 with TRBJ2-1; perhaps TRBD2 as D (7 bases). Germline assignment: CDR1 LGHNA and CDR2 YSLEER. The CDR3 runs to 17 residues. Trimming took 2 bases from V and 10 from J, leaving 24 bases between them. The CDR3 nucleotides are TGCGCCAGCAGCCAACTTTTTGGGGGGGGCGGGTCTGGAGAGCAGTTCTTC. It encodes CASSQLFGGGGSGEQFF.

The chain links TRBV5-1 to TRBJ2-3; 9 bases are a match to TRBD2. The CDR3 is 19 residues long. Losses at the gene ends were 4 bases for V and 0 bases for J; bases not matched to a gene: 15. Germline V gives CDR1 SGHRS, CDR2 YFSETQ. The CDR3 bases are TGCGCCAGCAGCCGTCCCGCCGCGGGCGCGGGAGGGAGCACAGATACGCAGTATTTT. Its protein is CASSRPAAGAGGSTDTQYF.

The CDR3 reads CAWSLGGGTYEQYF. In DNA form, the CDR3 reads TGTGCCTGGAGTTTGGGGGGAGGGACCTACGAGCAGTACTTC. The chain is built from TRBV30 and TRBJ2-7; 7 nucleotides align to TRBD2. The length of the CDR3 is 14 residues. The junction had 6 bases not matched to a gene; V was cut back by 2 bases and J by 2 bases. Per germline, CDR1 GTSNPN and CDR2 SVGIG (reference sequence). The whole variable domain, remainder taken from reference TRBV30 and TRBJ2-7, is SQTIHQWPATLVQPVGSPLSLECTVEGTSNPNLYWYRQAAGRGLQLLFYSVGIGQISSEVPQNLSASRPQDRQFILSSKKLLLSDSGFYLCAWSLGGGTYEQYFGPGTRLTVT.

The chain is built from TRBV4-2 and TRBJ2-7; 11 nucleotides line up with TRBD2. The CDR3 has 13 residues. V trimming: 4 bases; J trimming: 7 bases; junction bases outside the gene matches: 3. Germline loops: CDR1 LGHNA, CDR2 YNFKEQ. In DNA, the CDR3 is TGTGCCAGCAGCCCTCGGACTAGCGGGGAGCAGTACTTC. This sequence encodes CASSPRTSGEQYF.

The CDR3 sequence is CASSFAGMNTEAFF. The DNA for the CDR3 is TGCGCCAGCAGCTTCGCGGGTATGAACACTGAAGCTTTCTTT. The genes are TRBV5-1 and TRBJ1-1; D not resolved. Germline CDR1 reads SGHRS; CDR2 reads YFSETQ. Between the trimmed V and J ends, which lost 2 bases and 0 bases, there was a span of 8 bases. The CDR3 sequence is 14 residues long.

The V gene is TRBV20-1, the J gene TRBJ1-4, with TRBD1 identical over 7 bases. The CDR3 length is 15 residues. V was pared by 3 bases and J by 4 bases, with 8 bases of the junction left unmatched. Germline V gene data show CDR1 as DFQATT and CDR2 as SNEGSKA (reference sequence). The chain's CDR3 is CSASPSGQFNEKLFF. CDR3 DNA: TGCAGTGCTAGTCCTTCGGGACAGTTTAATGAAAAACTGTTTTTT.

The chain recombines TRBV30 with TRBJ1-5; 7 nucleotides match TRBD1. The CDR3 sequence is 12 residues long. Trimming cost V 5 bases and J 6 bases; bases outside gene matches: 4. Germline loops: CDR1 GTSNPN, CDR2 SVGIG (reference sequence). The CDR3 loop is CAWEAGGQPQHF. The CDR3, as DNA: TGTGCCTGGGAGGCAGGGGGTCAGCCCCAGCATTTT.

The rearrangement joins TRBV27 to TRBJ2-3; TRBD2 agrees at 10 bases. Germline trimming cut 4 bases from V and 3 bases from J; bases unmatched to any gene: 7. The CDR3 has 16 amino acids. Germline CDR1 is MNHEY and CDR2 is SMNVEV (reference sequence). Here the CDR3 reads CASSSLAGGLTDTQYF. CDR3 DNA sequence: TGTGCCAGCAGTTCCTTAGCGGGGGGTCTGACAGATACGCAGTATTTT.

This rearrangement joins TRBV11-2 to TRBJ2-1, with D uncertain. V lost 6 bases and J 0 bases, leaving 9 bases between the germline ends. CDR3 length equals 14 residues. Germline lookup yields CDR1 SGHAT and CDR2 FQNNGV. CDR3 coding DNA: TGTGCCAGCAGTGGGCTTCCCTCCTACAATGAGCAGTTCTTC. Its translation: CASSGLPSYNEQFF.

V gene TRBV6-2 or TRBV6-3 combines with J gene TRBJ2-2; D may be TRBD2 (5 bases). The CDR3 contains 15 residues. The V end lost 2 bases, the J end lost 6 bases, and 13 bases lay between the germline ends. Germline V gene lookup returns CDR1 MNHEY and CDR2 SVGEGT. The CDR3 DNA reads TGTGCCAGCAGTTACCGGAGGAGAGGACCCGGGGAGCTGTTTTTT. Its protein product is CASSYRRRGPGELFF.

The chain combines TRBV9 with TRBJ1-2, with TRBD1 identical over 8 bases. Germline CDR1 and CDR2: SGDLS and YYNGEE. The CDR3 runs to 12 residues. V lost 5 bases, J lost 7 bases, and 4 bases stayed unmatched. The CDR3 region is CASRDRVFGYTF. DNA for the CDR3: TGTGCCAGCAGGGACAGGGTCTTTGGCTACACCTTC.

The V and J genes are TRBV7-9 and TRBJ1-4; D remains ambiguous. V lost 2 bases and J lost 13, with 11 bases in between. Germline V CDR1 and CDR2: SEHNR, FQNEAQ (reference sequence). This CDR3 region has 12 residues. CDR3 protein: CASSLSPEVLFF. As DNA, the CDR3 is TGTGCCAGCAGCTTATCCCCCGAGGTACTGTTTTTT. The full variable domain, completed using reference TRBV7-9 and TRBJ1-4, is DTGVSQNPRHKITKRGQNVTFRCDPISEHNRLYWYRQTLGQGPEFLTYFQNEAQLEKSRLLSDRFSAERPKGSFSTLEIQRTEQGDSAMYLCASSLSPEVLFFGSGTQLSVL.

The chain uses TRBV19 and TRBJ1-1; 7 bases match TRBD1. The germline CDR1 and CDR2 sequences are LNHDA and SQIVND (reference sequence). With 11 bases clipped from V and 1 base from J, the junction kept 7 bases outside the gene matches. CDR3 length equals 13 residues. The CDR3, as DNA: TGTGCCTCCCACCGGGACAGGAACACTGAAGCTTTCTTT. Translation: CASHRDRNTEAFF.

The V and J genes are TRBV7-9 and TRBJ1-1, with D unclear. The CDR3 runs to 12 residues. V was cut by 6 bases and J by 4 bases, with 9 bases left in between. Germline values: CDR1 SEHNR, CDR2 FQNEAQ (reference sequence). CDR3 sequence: CASSNGPTEAFF. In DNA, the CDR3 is TGTGCCAGCAGTAATGGCCCCACTGAAGCTTTCTTT.

CDR3 region: CASRRESKGDEQFF. As DNA, the CDR3 is TGTGCCAGCAGGCGGGAGTCCAAAGGGGATGAGCAGTTCTTC. This chain uses TRBV7-9 with TRBJ2-1; TRBD2 matches 7 bases. CDR1 SEHNR and CDR2 FQNEAQ come from the germline V gene (reference sequence). V lost 6 bases, J lost 8 bases, and 10 bases stayed unmatched. The CDR3 has 14 amino acids.

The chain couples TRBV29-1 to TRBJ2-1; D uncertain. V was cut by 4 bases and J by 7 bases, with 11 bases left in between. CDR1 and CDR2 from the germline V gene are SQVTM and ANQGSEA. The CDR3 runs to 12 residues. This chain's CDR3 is CSVGGYPNEQFF. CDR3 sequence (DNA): TGCAGCGTTGGCGGTTATCCGAATGAGCAGTTCTTC.

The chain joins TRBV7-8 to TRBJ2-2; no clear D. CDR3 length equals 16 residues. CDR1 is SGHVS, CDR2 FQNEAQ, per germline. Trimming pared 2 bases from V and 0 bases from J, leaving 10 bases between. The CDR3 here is CASSLFVGTNTGELFF. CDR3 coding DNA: TGTGCCAGCAGCTTATTCGTCGGTACGAACACCGGGGAGCTGTTTTTT.

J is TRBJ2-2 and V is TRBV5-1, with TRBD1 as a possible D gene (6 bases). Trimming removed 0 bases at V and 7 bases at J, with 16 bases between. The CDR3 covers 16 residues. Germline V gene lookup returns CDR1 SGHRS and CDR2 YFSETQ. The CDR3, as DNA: TGCGCCAGCAGCTTGGGTCTGGGGGCCGGCCACGGGGAGCTGTTTTTT. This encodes CASSLGLGAGHGELFF.

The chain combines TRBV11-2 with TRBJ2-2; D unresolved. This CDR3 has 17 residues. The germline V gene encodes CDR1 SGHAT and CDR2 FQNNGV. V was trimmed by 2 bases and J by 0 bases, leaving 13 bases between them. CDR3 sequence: CASSLFAVRPNTGELFF. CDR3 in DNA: TGTGCCAGCAGCTTATTCGCGGTCAGACCGAACACCGGGGAGCTGTTTTTT.

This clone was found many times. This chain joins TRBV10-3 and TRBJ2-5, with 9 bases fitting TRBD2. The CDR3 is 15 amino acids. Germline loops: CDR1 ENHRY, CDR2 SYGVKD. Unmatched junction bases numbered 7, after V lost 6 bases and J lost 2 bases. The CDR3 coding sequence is TGTGCCATCAGCACACCGACTAGCGGTCAAGAGACCCAGTACTTC. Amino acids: CAISTPTSGQETQYF.

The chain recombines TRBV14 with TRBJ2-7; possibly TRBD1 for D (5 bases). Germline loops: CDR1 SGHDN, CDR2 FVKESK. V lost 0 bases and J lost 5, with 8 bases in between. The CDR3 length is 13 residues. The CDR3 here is CASSQDDSHEQYF. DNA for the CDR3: TGTGCCAGCAGCCAAGACGACAGCCACGAGCAGTACTTC.

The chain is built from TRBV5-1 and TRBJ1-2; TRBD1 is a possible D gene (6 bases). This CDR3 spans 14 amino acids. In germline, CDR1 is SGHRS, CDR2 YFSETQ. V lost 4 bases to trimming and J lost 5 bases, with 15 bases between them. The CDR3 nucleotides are TGCGCCAGCAGCCAGACTGACAGGTCTTATGGCTACACCTTC. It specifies CASSQTDRSYGYTF.

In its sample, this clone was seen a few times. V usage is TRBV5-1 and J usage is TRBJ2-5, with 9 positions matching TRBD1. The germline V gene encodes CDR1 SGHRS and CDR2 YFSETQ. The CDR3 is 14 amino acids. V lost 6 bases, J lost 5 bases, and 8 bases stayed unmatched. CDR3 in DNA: TGCGCCAGCAAAGAACAGGGGGCTGAGGAGACCCAGTACTTC. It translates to CASKEQGAEETQYF.

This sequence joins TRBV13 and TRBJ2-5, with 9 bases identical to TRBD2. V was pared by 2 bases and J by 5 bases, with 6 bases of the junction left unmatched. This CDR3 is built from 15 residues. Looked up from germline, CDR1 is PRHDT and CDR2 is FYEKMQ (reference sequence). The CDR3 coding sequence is TGTGCCAGCAGCTTACGGGCTAGCGGGATCGAGACCCAGTACTTC. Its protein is CASSLRASGIETQYF.

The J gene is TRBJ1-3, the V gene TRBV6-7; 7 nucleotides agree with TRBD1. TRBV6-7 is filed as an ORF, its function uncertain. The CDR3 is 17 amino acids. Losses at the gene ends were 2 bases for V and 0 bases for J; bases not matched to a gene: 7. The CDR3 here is CASSYTTGSGSGNTIYF. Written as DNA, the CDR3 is TGTGCCAGCAGTTACACGACAGGGTCCGGCTCTGGAAACACCATATATTTT.

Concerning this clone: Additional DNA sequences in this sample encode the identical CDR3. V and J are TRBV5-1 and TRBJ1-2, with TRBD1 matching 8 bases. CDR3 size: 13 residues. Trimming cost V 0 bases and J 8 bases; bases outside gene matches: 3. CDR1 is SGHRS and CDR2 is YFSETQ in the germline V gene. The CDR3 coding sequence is TGCGCCAGCAGCTTGGGCAGGGGGCGCGGCTACACCTTC. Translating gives CASSLGRGRGYTF.

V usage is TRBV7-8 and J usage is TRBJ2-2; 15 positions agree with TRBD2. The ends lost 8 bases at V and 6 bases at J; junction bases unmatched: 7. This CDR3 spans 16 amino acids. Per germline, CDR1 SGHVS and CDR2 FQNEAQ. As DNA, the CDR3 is TGTGCCAGCCTTAGCGGACTAGCGGGAGGGCCCGGGGAGCTGTTTTTT. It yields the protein CASLSGLAGGPGELFF.

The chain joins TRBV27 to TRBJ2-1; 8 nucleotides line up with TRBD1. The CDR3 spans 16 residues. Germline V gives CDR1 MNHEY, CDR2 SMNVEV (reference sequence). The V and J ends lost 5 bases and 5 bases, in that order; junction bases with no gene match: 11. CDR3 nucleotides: TGTGCCAGCAGTGCCTATGACAGGGGCCTAAACAATGAGCAGTTCTTC. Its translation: CASSAYDRGLNNEQFF.